These T cell receptor beta chains were read from a single sample in a study of blood T cell repertoires in COVID-19. This table comes from immunoSEQ multiplex PCR, and its TCRdb copy is limited to in-frame clones, with some not included. The repertoire has 200,000 to 250,000 clones, under 90% of them found once; the top ten carry approximately 8%. What was sequenced was peripheral blood. These receptors were taken from a woman aged 80 or over with COVID-19, enrolled during active disease. CDR3s include the opening cysteine and the closing phenylalanine or tryptophan. D genes are given only for firm matches.

j_call d_call v_call cdr3_aa cdr3_nt
TRBJ1-2 NA TRBV3-1/TRBV3-2 CASSPTFQPGGYTF TGTGCCAGCAGCCCCACCTTCCAACCGGGTGGCTACACCTTC
TRBJ2-4 NA TRBV27 CASSFGAVAKNIQYF TGTGCCAGCAGTTTTGGAGCGGTAGCCAAAAACATTCAGTACTTC
TRBJ2-1 NA TRBV12-3/TRBV12-4 CASSSSRAGEQFF TGTGCCAGCAGTTCCTCCAGGGCGGGGGAGCAGTTCTTC
TRBJ1-1 NA TRBV2 CASSTGQLTEAFF TGTGCCAGCAGTACTGGACAGCTCACTGAAGCTTTCTTT
TRBJ1-6 NA TRBV5-5 CASSSVGRANNSPLHF TGTGCCAGCAGCTCCGTTGGCAGGGCCAATAATTCACCCCTCCACTTT
TRBJ2-1 NA TRBV3-1/TRBV3-2 CASSSRGTYNEQFF TGTGCCAGCAGCTCGAGGGGGACCTACAATGAGCAGTTCTTC
TRBJ2-3 NA TRBV27 CASSLVVAGPGQDTQYF TGTGCCAGCAGTTTAGTTGTCGCGGGTCCCGGTCAAGATACGCAGTATTTT
TRBJ2-2 NA TRBV5-1 CASSFRQVGQNTGELFF TGCGCCAGCAGCTTTCGACAAGTGGGACAGAACACCGGGGAGCTGTTTTTT
TRBJ2-3 TRBD2 TRBV13 CASSAIAGGPDTQYF TGTGCCAGCAGCGCCATAGCGGGGGGGCCGGATACGCAGTATTTT
TRBJ1-5 TRBD1 TRBV3-1/TRBV3-2 CASSPRGLGRNQPQHF TGTGCCAGCAGCCCCAGGGGGCTTGGGAGAAATCAGCCCCAGCATTTT
TRBJ2-5 NA TRBV5-1 CASSLNSPGEETQYF TGCGCCAGCAGCTTGAACTCGCCTGGTGAGGAGACCCAGTACTTC
TRBJ2-1 TRBD2 TRBV2 CASSEGLAGVVEQFF TGTGCCAGCAGTGAAGGGCTAGCGGGAGTCGTGGAGCAGTTCTTC